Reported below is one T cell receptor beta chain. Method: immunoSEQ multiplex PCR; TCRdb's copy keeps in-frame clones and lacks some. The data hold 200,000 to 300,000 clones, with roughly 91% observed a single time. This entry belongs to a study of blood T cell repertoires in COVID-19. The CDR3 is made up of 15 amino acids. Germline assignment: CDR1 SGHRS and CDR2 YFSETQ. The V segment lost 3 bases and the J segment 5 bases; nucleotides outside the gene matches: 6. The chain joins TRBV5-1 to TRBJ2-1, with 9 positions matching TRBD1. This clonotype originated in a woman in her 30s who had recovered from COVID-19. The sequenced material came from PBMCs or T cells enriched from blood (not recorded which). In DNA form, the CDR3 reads TGCGCCAGCAGCTGGGGCGGGACAGGGAACAATGAGCAGTTCTTC. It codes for CASSWGGTGNNEQFF.